The text below deals with one TCR beta chain. Libraries were prepared by immunoSEQ multiplex PCR; TCRdb keeps only in-frame clonotypes and omits some of them. The profile covers approximately 380,000 clones, with 85% appearing a single time and about 3.6% taken by the ten largest. These data originate in a study of blood T cell repertoires in COVID-19. CDR1 is SEHNR and CDR2 is FQNEAQ in the germline V gene (reference sequence). CDR3 length: 16 residues. V dropped 1 base and J dropped 4 bases, with 13 bases sitting between them. The specimen sequenced was peripheral blood. This chain connects TRBV7-9 to TRBJ1-4, with D possibly TRBD1 on 6 matching bases. The TCR sequence derives from a woman aged 18-30 years with acute or convalescent COVID-19. The DNA for the CDR3 is TGTGCCAGCAGCTTAGGTTACAGGGAGATTAATGAAAAACTGTTTTTT. Encoded protein: CASSLGYREINEKLFF.